Shown below are 24 T cell receptor beta chains from a single sample sequenced in a study of cytomegalovirus exposure and HLA in healthy donors. The PCR was carried out with 60 Vbeta primers and 13 Jbeta primers. The method was immunoSEQ multiplex PCR; TCRdb's version includes in-frame clones alone and lacks a portion of them. This sample lists 90,000 to 130,000 clones; its ten largest clones have 6.8%. Sample: PBMCs. The receptors were sampled from a middle-aged man in good health and CMV-seropositive.

This chain joins TRBV4-2 and TRBJ2-5, with 11 bases matching TRBD2. The CDR3 has 15 amino acids. CDR1 LGHNA and CDR2 YNFKEQ come from the germline V gene. The J segment lost 7 bases and the V segment lost 2 bases, leaving 6 bases of the junction unmatched. The CDR3 nucleotides are TGTGCCAGCAGCCAACCCGGGACTAGCGGAACGACCCAGTACTTC. Residues: CASSQPGTSGTTQYF.

The chain employs TRBV7-8 and TRBJ2-7, with D unclear. CDR1 is SGHVS and CDR2 is FQNEAQ in the germline V gene. The CDR3 sequence is 13 residues long. Trimming took off 5 bases at V and 2 bases at J, with 10 bases between the two ends. As DNA, the CDR3 is TGTGCCAGCAGCCCTACAGAAACCTACGAGCAGTACTTC. Its translation is CASSPTETYEQYF.

CDR3: CASSLRTGNNQPQHF. Here the CDR3 DNA reads TGTGCCAGCAGCTTGCGAACAGGGAACAATCAGCCCCAGCATTTT. The chain combines TRBV5-6 with TRBJ1-5, with TRBD1 as a possible D gene (6 bases). The V end was cut by 1 base, the J end by 3 bases, with 11 bases between. The CDR3 runs 15 residues. The germline V gene has CDR1 SGHDT and CDR2 YYEEEE.

V usage is TRBV6-1 and J usage is TRBJ1-5, with 9 bases that match TRBD1. Germline assignment: CDR1 MNHNS and CDR2 SASEGT. CDR3 length: 16 amino acids. Germline trimming cut 3 bases from V and 5 bases from J; bases unmatched to any gene: 8. The DNA of the CDR3 is TGTGCCAGCAGTGAGGATGTGACAGGGGGGGATCAGCCCCAGCATTTT. Amino acids: CASSEDVTGGDQPQHF.

This chain uses TRBV28 with TRBJ2-7; D is perhaps TRBD1 (5 bases). The V gene lost 5 bases and the J gene lost 2 bases, with 13 bases spanning the gap. The CDR3 length is 14 residues. CDR1 is MDHEN, CDR2 SYDVKM, per germline. CDR3 loop: CASSPPTGTYEQYF. The CDR3 DNA follows: TGTGCCAGCAGTCCCCCAACAGGAACCTACGAGCAGTACTTC.

The chain carries TRBV5-1 and TRBJ1-3; maybe TRBD1 (6 bases). Trimming pared 0 bases from V and 2 bases from J, leaving 15 bases between. This CDR3 comprises 17 residues. In germline, CDR1 is SGHRS, CDR2 YFSETQ. DNA for the CDR3: TGCGCCAGCAGCTTGGCTCCGGGACAAAATACTGGAAACACCATATATTTT. This translates into CASSLAPGQNTGNTIYF.

The V call is TRBV2, the J call TRBJ2-6; 11 bases line up with TRBD1. The CDR3 extends over 17 amino acids. Trimming took 7 bases from V and 1 from J; bases not matched to a gene: 6. CDR1 is SNHLY and CDR2 is FYNNEI in the germline V gene. CDR3 amino acids: CASINGQGASGANVLTF. The CDR3 DNA reads TGTGCCAGCATTAATGGACAGGGGGCTTCTGGGGCCAACGTCCTGACTTTC.

The rearrangement joins TRBV7-9 to TRBJ2-1; possibly TRBD1 for D (5 bases). This CDR3 contains 14 residues. The V and J ends lost 1 base and 8 bases respectively, with 12 bases between them. Looked up from germline, CDR1 is SEHNR and CDR2 is FQNEAQ (reference sequence). The CDR3 nucleotides read TGTGCCAGCAGCTTAGAAACTTGGGGCGATGAGCAGTTCTTC. This sequence encodes CASSLETWGDEQFF.

This sequence joins TRBV28 and TRBJ1-1; D ambiguous. The CDR3 is 16 residues long. The germline CDR1 and CDR2 sequences are MDHEN and SYDVKM. Trimming pared 6 bases from V and 2 bases from J, leaving 19 bases between. The CDR3 DNA sequence: TGTGCCAGCAGGCCTCGGGATATGGGGTTCAACACTGAAGCTTTCTTT. Amino acids: CASRPRDMGFNTEAFF.

The V call is TRBV5-1, the J call TRBJ2-7; weak D call: TRBD2 (6 bases). The V and J ends lost 4 bases and 1 base respectively, with 12 bases between them. The CDR3 is made up of 14 amino acids. Per germline, CDR1 SGHRS and CDR2 YFSETQ. The CDR3 nucleotides are TGCGCCAGCAGCCTCCGGGACTTTTCCTACGAGCAGTACTTC. It translates to CASSLRDFSYEQYF.

The chain employs TRBV9 and TRBJ2-1; 7 bases map to TRBD2. The CDR3 consists of 14 residues. The V segment lost 4 bases and the J segment 5 bases; nucleotides outside the gene matches: 6. The germline V gene encodes CDR1 SGDLS and CDR2 YYNGEE. The CDR3 DNA sequence: TGTGCCAGCAGCTTGGGACTAAAAAACAATGAGCAGTTCTTC. Residues: CASSLGLKNNEQFF.

This chain joins TRBV6-5 and TRBJ2-3, with TRBD1 matching 7 bases. This CDR3 region has 11 residues. CDR1 and CDR2 from the germline V gene are MNHEY and SVGAGI. V lost 6 bases and J lost 8; bases outside the gene matches: 2. CDR3 amino acids: CASRQGTTQYF. Written as DNA, the CDR3 is TGTGCCAGCAGACAGGGGACTACGCAGTATTTT.

This CDR3 is CASSLGGLAGGQETQYF. The CDR3 bases are TGTGCCAGCAGCTTAGGGGGACTAGCGGGAGGGCAAGAGACCCAGTACTTC. The chain couples TRBV7-2 to TRBJ2-5, with 16 bases that match TRBD2. Germline V gives CDR1 SGHTA, CDR2 FQGNSA. This CDR3 comprises 17 residues. V shed 1 base, J shed 2 bases, and the junction held 1 base outside the gene matches. Together with reference TRBV7-2 and TRBJ2-5, the CDR3 gives the full variable domain: GAGVSQSPSNKVTEKGKDVELRCDPISGHTALYWYRQSLGQGLEFLIYFQGNSAPDKSGLPSDRFSAERTGGSVSTLTIQRTQQEDSAVYLCASSLGGLAGGQETQYFGPGTRLLVL.

The chain is built from TRBV2 and TRBJ2-1; 7 nucleotides align to TRBD1. J was trimmed by 7 bases and V by 4 bases; bases with no gene match: 7. This CDR3 spans 14 amino acids. Germline V gene lookup returns CDR1 SNHLY and CDR2 FYNNEI. CDR3 in amino acids: CASSVRDSYNEQFF. The CDR3 DNA reads as TGTGCCAGCAGTGTCCGGGACAGCTATAATGAGCAGTTCTTC.

The genes are TRBV4-1 and TRBJ2-3, with TRBD1 as a possible D gene (5 bases). V was trimmed by 0 bases and J by 2 bases, leaving 18 bases between them. Germline lookup yields CDR1 MGHRA and CDR2 YSYEKL. The CDR3 contains 18 residues. The chain's CDR3 is CASSQDYPGLTSTDTQYF. The CDR3 DNA reads as TGCGCCAGCAGCCAAGATTATCCAGGGTTGACTTCCACAGATACGCAGTATTTT.

The chain links TRBV5-1 to TRBJ2-5; D might be TRBD1 (5 bases). The assigned J gene may be wrong: the sequence end matches TRBJ2-7 better. This CDR3 has 13 amino acids. Germline V gene lookup returns CDR1 SGHRS and CDR2 YFSETQ. CDR3 sequence (DNA): TGCGCCAGCAGCTTGGGACAGTTCTACGAGCAGTACTTC. This gives the protein CASSLGQFYEQYF.

The rearrangement links TRBV6-5 to TRBJ1-2; the match to TRBD1 covers 7 bases. V lost 7 bases and J lost 4; bases outside the gene matches: 6. Germline loops: CDR1 MNHEY, CDR2 SVGAGI. This CDR3 has 13 residues. CDR3 DNA sequence: TGTGCCAGCACGCGGGACAGACTCTATGGCTACACCTTC. Its translation is CASTRDRLYGYTF.

The chain couples TRBV27 to TRBJ2-1; D perhaps matches TRBD2 (5 bases). Germline CDR1 is MNHEY and CDR2 is SMNVEV (reference sequence). V lost 7 bases, J lost 3 bases, and 13 bases lay in between. This CDR3 is 14 amino acids long. The CDR3 DNA follows: TGTGCCAGCACTGAAAGCGGAAACTACAATGAGCAGTTCTTC. Amino acids: CASTESGNYNEQFF.

J is TRBJ2-1 and V is TRBV7-9; D is unclear. Germline V CDR1 and CDR2: SEHNR, FQNEAQ (reference sequence). V lost 7 bases and J 4 bases, leaving 11 bases between the germline ends. The CDR3 has 13 amino acids. The CDR3 DNA follows: TGTGCCAGCACCCCGGGTGGTTACAATGAGCAGTTCTTC. It codes for CASTPGGYNEQFF. Variable domain in full (rest from reference TRBV7-9 and TRBJ2-1): DTGVSQNPRHKITKRGQNVTFRCDPISEHNRLYWYRQTLGQGPEFLTYFQNEAQLEKSRLLSDRFSAERPKGSFSTLEIQRTEQGDSAMYLCASTPGGYNEQFFGPGTRLTVL.

This chain links TRBV23-1 with TRBJ2-7; weak D call: TRBD1 (6 bases). TRBV23-1 is given ORF status, its function remaining uncertain. V was shortened by 7 bases and J by 4 bases, with 17 bases between the two germline ends. This CDR3 has 14 amino acids. The CDR3 here is CASNPGTHIYEQYF. DNA for the CDR3: TGCGCCAGCAACCCCGGGACACACATTTACGAGCAGTACTTC.

J is TRBJ1-1 and V is TRBV13; D unresolved. Germline-derived CDR1 and CDR2 are PRHDT and FYEKMQ (reference sequence). The length of the CDR3 is 12 residues. Trimming left V 3 bases short and J 2 bases short, with 4 bases between. This CDR3 reads CASSFGNTEAFF. CDR3 coding DNA: TGTGCCAGCAGCTTCGGTAACACTGAAGCTTTCTTT.

The chain is built from TRBV14 and TRBJ2-7; D possibly corresponds to TRBD1 (5 bases). There are 13 residues in the CDR3. V lost 2 bases and J 6 bases, leaving 11 bases between the germline ends. CDR1 and CDR2 (germline): SGHDN, FVKESK. CDR3 in DNA: TGTGCCAGCAGCCAACTTAGGGGCTCCGAGCAGTACTTC. Translating it yields CASSQLRGSEQYF.

About this clone itself: At one boundary the junction diverges from the germline segment, which might be a read error. This chain joins TRBV5-1 and TRBJ1-2; TRBD1 might be the D (6 bases). Germline loops: CDR1 SGHRS, CDR2 YFSETQ. This CDR3 has 11 amino acids. The CDR3 DNA follows: TGCGCCAGCAGCCTTGACCGGGACACCGCCTTC. Amino acid sequence: CASSLDRDTAF. The entire variable domain, with the rest obtained from reference TRBV5-1 and TRBJ1-2, is as follows: KAGVTQTPRYLIKTRGQQVTLSCSPISGHRSVSWYQQTPGQGLQFLFEYFSETQRNKGNFPGRFSGRQFSNSRSEMNVSTLELGDSALYLCASSLDRDTAFGSGTRLTVV.

The chain links TRBV5-8 to TRBJ2-3, with D possibly being TRBD1 (6 bases). The V and J ends lost 4 bases and 3 bases respectively, with 12 bases between them. The CDR3 loop spans 14 amino acids. Per the germline V gene, CDR1 is SGHTS and CDR2 is YDEGEE. CDR3 region: CASSLQGWTDTQYF. CDR3 nucleotides: TGTGCCAGCAGCCTACAGGGTTGGACAGATACGCAGTATTTT. The variable domain in full, completed from reference TRBV5-8 and TRBJ2-3, reads EAGVTQSPTHLIKTRGQQATLRCSPISGHTSVYWYQQALGLGLQFLLWYDEGEERNRGNFPPRFSGRQFPNYSSELNVNALELEDSALYLCASSLQGWTDTQYFGPGTRLTVL.